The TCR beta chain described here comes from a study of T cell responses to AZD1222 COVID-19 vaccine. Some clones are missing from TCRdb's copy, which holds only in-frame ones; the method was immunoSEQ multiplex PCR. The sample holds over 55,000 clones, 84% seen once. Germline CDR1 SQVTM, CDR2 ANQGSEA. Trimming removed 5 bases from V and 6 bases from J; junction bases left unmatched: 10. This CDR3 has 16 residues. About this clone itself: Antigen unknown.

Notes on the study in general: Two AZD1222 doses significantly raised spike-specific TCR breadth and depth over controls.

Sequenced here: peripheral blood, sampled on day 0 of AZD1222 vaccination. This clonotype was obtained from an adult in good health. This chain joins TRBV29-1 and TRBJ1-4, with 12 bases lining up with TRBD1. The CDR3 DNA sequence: TGCAGCGTTCTCGGGACAGGGGGCGTTTTTGATGAAAAACTGTTTTTT. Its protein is CSVLGTGGVFDEKLFF.